This TCR beta chain was observed in a study of T cells expressing NK-cell markers. TCRdb reprocessed the 5' RACE reads and reports one entry per CDR3 protein, with no DNA. The sample features 550,000 to 600,000 distinct CDR3 sequences, with less than 4.5% in its top ten. Looked up from germline, CDR1 is SEHNR and CDR2 is FQNEAQ (reference sequence). The CDR3 contains 17 residues. The sequence derives from a man younger than 30 in good health. This sequence joins TRBV7-9 and TRBJ2-4. Sequencing was performed on blood T cells: a sorted CD56 or NKG2C T cell subset, CD4+ or CD8+ T cells, or bulk PBMC T cells (not recorded which). CDR3 region: CASSVVGPGLAKNIQYF.